A selection of T cell receptor beta chains follows, all from one sample in a study of breast tumors, draining lymph nodes, adjacent tissues. TCRdb ran MiXCR on the multiplex PCR reads and lists one entry per CDR3 protein. The sample lists tens of thousands of distinct CDR3 sequences, around 50% occurring once. The material sequenced was breast tumor tissue. These TCRs come from a female donor with breast cancer. Some clones in this sample may be carry-over from other donors' samples. Both conserved end residues are part of each CDR3. A D gene is named only where the DNA matches it firmly. Some rows have no size entry. The others give once, few or many, or a class for an expanded clone.

V gene	CDR3 length	D gene	clone size	J gene	CDR3 protein	CDR3 DNA
TRBV7-2	15	.	.	TRBJ2-7	CASSPSGSGDYEQYF	TGTGCCAGCAGCCCCTCAGGTAGCGGAGACTACGAACAGTACTTC
TRBV6-5	16	TRBD2	many	TRBJ2-1	CASTFQRETPPNEQFF	TGTGCCAGCACCTTTCAGCGGGAAACCCCCCCCAATGAGCAGTTCTTC
TRBV7-9	15	TRBD1	medium-sized	TRBJ1-2	CASSLEGQANYGYTF	TGTGCCAGCAGCTTAGAAGGACAGGCGAACTATGGCTACACCTTC
TRBV4-3	15	.	.	TRBJ1-2	CASSQDDRNNYGYTF	TGCGCCAGCAGCCAAGACGACAGGAATAACTATGGCTACACCTTC
TRBV6-4	13	.	.	TRBJ2-1	CASSSDIKGEQFF	TGTGCCAGCAGCAGTGACATTAAGGGTGAGCAGTTCTTC
TRBV11-3	16	.	.	TRBJ2-2	CASPQPLQGYTGELFF	TGTGCCAGCCCCCAGCCCCTACAGGGCTACACCGGGGAGCTGTTTTTT
TRBV12-5	13	.	.	TRBJ2-3	CASGFSGENTQYF	TGTGCTAGTGGGTTTTCGGGAGAAAATACGCAGTATTTT
TRBV29-1	15	.	.	TRBJ1-2	CSVEDGRRYPRSYTF	TGCAGCGTTGAAGATGGACGCCGTTACCCGCGGAGCTACACCTTC
TRBV20-1	13	.	.	TRBJ2-2	CSARTQVAGELFF	TGCAGTGCTAGGACACAAGTCGCCGGGGAGCTGTTTTTT
TRBV20-1	13	TRBD1	medium-sized	TRBJ2-1	CSAPGQGENEQFF	TGCAGTGCTCCAGGACAGGGGGAAAATGAGCAGTTCTTC
TRBV20-1	15	TRBD1	once	TRBJ2-1	CGARDPGQIYNEQFF	TGCGGTGCTAGAGACCCGGGACAGATCTACAATGAGCAGTTCTTC
TRBV29-1	14	.	medium-sized	TRBJ1-5	CSAATTNTNQPQHF	TGCAGCGCCGCAACTACGAATACCAATCAGCCCCAGCATTTT
TRBV20-1	16	TRBD2	once	TRBJ2-7	CSAVSRLAGGEYEQYF	TGCAGTGCTGTGAGTCGACTAGCGGGGGGAGAATACGAGCAGTACTTC
TRBV5-4	16	TRBD1	many	TRBJ2-5	CASSSTPGQGGETQYF	TGTGCCAGCAGCTCCACCCCGGGACAGGGGGGAGAGACCCAGTACTTC
TRBV7-6	13	.	.	TRBJ1-3	CASGQRSGNTIHF	TGTGCCAGCGGACAGCGCTCTGGAAACACCATACATTTT
TRBV4-2	17	TRBD1	.	TRBJ2-2	CASSQHFGTGSTGELFF	TGTGCCAGCAGCCAACATTTTGGGACAGGGTCCACCGGGGAGCTGTTTTTT
TRBV29-1	13	.	many	TRBJ2-7	CSARSPGGPKQYF	TGCAGCGCCCGGAGTCCAGGGGGGCCTAAGCAGTACTTC
TRBV4-1	15	TRBD2	.	TRBJ2-2	CASSLQRGSTGELFF	TGCGCCAGCAGCCTTCAGCGGGGCAGCACCGGGGAGCTGTTTTTT
TRBV4-1	13	.	medium-sized	TRBJ1-5	CASSQGTVEGQHF	TGCGCCAGCAGCCAAGGGACCGTCGAAGGCCAGCATTTT
TRBV2	11	.	once	TRBJ1-2	CASRLGWGYTF	TGTGCCAGCAGACTGGGATGGGGCTACACCTTC
TRBV13	15	TRBD2	few	TRBJ2-2	CASTPAGGLTGELFF	TGTGCCAGCACGCCAGCGGGGGGGCTCACCGGGGAGCTGTTTTTT
TRBV2	18	TRBD1	medium-sized	TRBJ2-3	CASSDGTGALVRTDTQYF	TGTGCCAGCAGTGATGGGACAGGGGCGTTGGTTAGAACAGATACGCAGTATTTT
TRBV12-3/TRBV12-4	13	TRBD1	.	TRBJ1-2	CASTGDREWAYTF	TGTGCCAGCACCGGGGACAGGGAGTGGGCCTACACCTTC
TRBV7-2	15	TRBD2	once	TRBJ2-7	CASSPGLAGFDEQYF	TGTGCCAGCAGCCCAGGACTAGCGGGGTTCGACGAGCAGTACTTC
TRBV12-5	14	.	.	TRBJ2-7	CASGLGRVSYEQYF	TGTGCTAGTGGTTTGGGCAGGGTATCCTACGAGCAGTACTTC
TRBV2	14	TRBD2	many	TRBJ2-1	CASSSGRGGNEQFF	TGTGCCAGCTCAAGCGGGAGGGGCGGCAATGAGCAGTTCTTC
TRBV9	16	.	once	TRBJ2-1	CASSVGTAAHYNEQFF	TGTGCCAGCAGCGTAGGCACGGCAGCGCACTACAATGAGCAGTTCTTC
TRBV2	15	TRBD1	.	TRBJ2-3	CASRGQGASTDTQYF	TGTGCCAGCAGGGGACAGGGGGCGTCAACAGATACGCAGTATTTT
TRBV6-2/TRBV6-3	14	TRBD1	.	TRBJ1-2	CASSYRRTGGGYTF	TGTGCCAGCAGTTACAGGCGGACAGGGGGCGGCTACACCTTC
TRBV5-8	15	TRBD2	many	TRBJ2-5	CASSLLAAAQETQYF	TGTGCCAGCAGCTTACTAGCGGCGGCCCAAGAGACCCAGTACTTC
TRBV27	15	TRBD2	many	TRBJ2-1	CASSLGGTSVGEQFF	TGTGCCAGCAGTTTGGGGGGGACTAGCGTTGGTGAGCAGTTCTTC